The clone carrying this T cell receptor beta chain has a handful of counts. The sample originates from a study of beta chain features in type 1 diabetes. The authors reverse transcribed all of the isolated RNA, so sequencing captured expressed TCRB transcripts. Assay used: immunoSEQ multiplex PCR; TCRdb lists only in-frame clones, some missing. This table has roughly 380,000 clones, less than 20% appearing once. Germline assignment: CDR1 SGHTA and CDR2 FQGNSA. Germline trimming cut 4 bases from V and 7 bases from J; bases unmatched to any gene: 12. This CDR3 is built from 16 residues. This receptor was taken from a young woman in good health. The sample consisted of naive CD4+ T cells from blood. The rearrangement joins TRBV7-2 to TRBJ2-7, with 11 bases that match TRBD2. CDR3 nucleotides: TGTGCCAGCAGCTCGCTTACTAGCGGGAGAGGACGGGAGCAGTACTTC. Its protein is CASSSLTSGRGREQYF.